The rows below give T cell receptor beta chains drawn from one sample of a study of spatial heterogeneity in lung cancer. TCRdb used MiXCR to reprocess the 5' RACE reads, holding one entry per CDR3 protein. The sample holds tens of thousands of distinct CDR3 sequences; roughly 7% are singletons and the top ten take about 3%. The sequences come from PBMCs, collected at surgery. The origin of the receptors is a female donor with early-stage non-small cell lung cancer. The CDR3 runs from the conserved cysteine through the conserved F or W. A D gene is named only where the DNA matches it firmly. Size is omitted from some rows. Given values are once, few, many or a class for expanded clones.

D,J,size,V,DNA,CDR3
TRBD1,TRBJ2-5,few,TRBV5-1,TGCGCCAGCAGTCCTGGACAGGCCCAAGAGACCCAGTACTTC,CASSPGQAQETQYF
.,TRBJ2-3,many,TRBV5-1,TGCGCCAGCAGCTACACGGCTTCTAGCACAGATACGCAGTATTTT,CASSYTASSTDTQYF
.,TRBJ2-3,few,TRBV6-5,TGTGCCAGCAGTCTATTATCCCCCCCGGATACGCAGTATTTT,CASSLLSPPDTQYF
.,TRBJ2-5,many,TRBV11-2,TGTGCCAGCAGCCCTCAGACGACAGCTCAAGAGACCCAGTACTTC,CASSPQTTAQETQYF
TRBD1,TRBJ2-4,few,TRBV7-2,TGTGCCAGCAGCTTACAGGGGGACAAAAACATTCAGTACTTC,CASSLQGDKNIQYF
.,TRBJ2-5,.,TRBV2,TGTGCCAGCAGTGAGGGCAGGGTTTTGTACTTC,CASSEGRVLYF
TRBD1,TRBJ2-7,many,TRBV5-4,TGTGCCAGCAGCTTGGCCTCGACAGGGGCCCGCGAGCAGTACTTC,CASSLASTGAREQYF
TRBD2,TRBJ2-3,many,TRBV30,TGTGCCTGGAACACCTTGACTAGCGGGGACGGAGATACGCAGTATTTT,CAWNTLTSGDGDTQYF
.,TRBJ2-7,many,TRBV24-1,TGTGCCACCACTGACCAGGGGATGAACTACGAGCAGTACTTC,CATTDQGMNYEQYF
.,TRBJ2-5,many,TRBV28,TGTGCCAGCAGTTTGCATGGGGGGCAAGAGACCCAGTACTTC,CASSLHGGQETQYF
.,TRBJ2-3,few,TRBV11-1,TGTGCCAGCAGCCTGGACCCCTCTAGCACAGATACGCAGTATTTT,CASSLDPSSTDTQYF
.,TRBJ2-1,few,TRBV7-2,TGTGCCAGCAGCCCCGACATAAGCTCCTACAATGAGCAGTTCTTC,CASSPDISSYNEQFF
TRBD1,TRBJ2-7,few,TRBV7-9,TGTGCCAGCAGCGCGGGGGACAGGGGTAGCGAGCAGTACTTC,CASSAGDRGSEQYF
.,TRBJ1-1,many,TRBV29-1,TGCAGCGTTGAAAGGAGGGATAGGGTCACTGAAGCTTTCTTT,CSVERRDRVTEAFF
TRBD1,TRBJ1-1,.,TRBV6-5,TGTGCAGCGGGGACAGGGGGAAGAAACACTGAAGCTTTCTTT,CAAGTGGRNTEAFF
.,TRBJ2-5,many,TRBV24-1,TGTGCCACCAGTGGAGGGGGGGTTCCTCAAGAGACCCAGTACTTC,CATSGGGVPQETQYF
.,TRBJ2-3,.,TRBV5-1,TGCGCCAGCATGGGTTTAGGTACGCAGTATTTT,CASMGLGTQYF
TRBD1,TRBJ1-1,many,TRBV5-1,TGCGCCAGCAGCAACGGACAGGGTGGCACTGAAGCTTTCTTT,CASSNGQGGTEAFF
TRBD1,TRBJ2-6,many,TRBV28,TGTGCCAGCAGTTTGCCGGGACAGGGAGTCTTTGGGGCCAACGTCCTGACTTTC,CASSLPGQGVFGANVLTF
.,TRBJ1-1,many,TRBV5-1,TGCGCCAGCAGCTTGGCCGTGACAGGCCCGGCCGCTGAAGCTTTCTTT,CASSLAVTGPAAEAFF
.,TRBJ2-7,many,TRBV2,TGTGCCAGCAGTGAAGGGCGGGGTGCCTACGAGCAGTACTTC,CASSEGRGAYEQYF
.,TRBJ2-2,few,TRBV2,TGTGCCAGCAGCGTTAGACAGGATGGCACCGGGGAGCTGTTTTTT,CASSVRQDGTGELFF
.,TRBJ1-3,.,TRBV29-1,TGCAGCGTTGAAGGGACAGTCTCTGGAAACACCATATATTTT,CSVEGTVSGNTIYF
.,TRBJ2-3,many,TRBV12-3/TRBV12-4,TGTGCCAGCACCCTCATAATGGGGGGCCCCACCCTCACAGATACGCAGTATTTT,CASTLIMGGPTLTDTQYF
TRBD2,TRBJ2-5,.,TRBV20-1,TGCAGTGCTACTTGGACTAGCGGCCAAGAGACCCAGTACTTC,CSATWTSGQETQYF
TRBD1,TRBJ1-4,.,TRBV20-1,TGCAGTGCTTCGAAGTCAGGGGGCCTTCGAGAAAAACTGTTTTTT,CSASKSGGLREKLFF
.,TRBJ2-7,.,TRBV5-6,TGTGCCAGCAGCTTTGACCGGAGGTCCGAGCAGTACTTC,CASSFDRRSEQYF
TRBD2,TRBJ2-5,.,TRBV7-9,TGTGCCAGCAGGCGGGAATCGGGACTAGCGGAAGAGACCCAGTACTTC,CASRRESGLAEETQYF
TRBD1,TRBJ2-1,few,TRBV14,TGTGCCAGCAGCCAACTTATAGGACAGGGGTTTTCCAATGAGCAGTTCTTC,CASSQLIGQGFSNEQFF
TRBD1,TRBJ2-7,many,TRBV29-1,TGCAGCGCTACGATGGGACAGGGGGCGGACGAGCAGTACTTC,CSATMGQGADEQYF
TRBD1,TRBJ2-7,many,TRBV12-3/TRBV12-4,TGTGCCAGCAGTAAAGGACAGGGAGAATACGAGCAGTACTTC,CASSKGQGEYEQYF
.,TRBJ1-5,.,TRBV7-3,TGTGCCAGGCCCCCCTTAGTGAGGGACATTGTGGCCCAGCATTTT,CARPPLVRDIVAQHF
TRBD1,TRBJ2-3,many,TRBV11-3,TGTGCCAGCCTACTTTCTGGACAGGGTCTATGCACAGATACGCAGTATTTT,CASLLSGQGLCTDTQYF
.,TRBJ2-3,many,TRBV20-1,TGCAGTGCTAGACGCGGCACAGATACGCAGTATTTT,CSARRGTDTQYF
.,TRBJ2-3,many,TRBV7-9,TGTGCCAGCAGCTTCCGGCCGGGCCGATCCACAGATACGCAGTATTTT,CASSFRPGRSTDTQYF
TRBD1,TRBJ1-3,few,TRBV20-1,TGCAGTGCTAGGCAGGGGGCTGGAAACACCATATATTTT,CSARQGAGNTIYF
.,TRBJ1-1,many,TRBV28,TGTGCCAGCAGTTTCGACAGTGAAGCTTTCTTT,CASSFDSEAFF
TRBD1,TRBJ1-2,many,TRBV14,TGTGCCAGCAGCCACCGACAGGGAATTAACTATGGCTACACCTTC,CASSHRQGINYGYTF
.,TRBJ2-5,many,TRBV13,TGTGCCAGCAGCTTAGGACGGGGACGGGGGTATCGTCAAGAGACCCAGTACTTC,CASSLGRGRGYRQETQYF
.,TRBJ2-5,.,TRBV12-3/TRBV12-4,TGTGCCAGCGGGCAGATCCAAGAGACCCAGTACTTC,CASGQIQETQYF
.,TRBJ2-2,many,TRBV28,TGTGCCAGCAGTTGGAATGGTGGGGCGAACACCGGGGAGCTGTTTTTT,CASSWNGGANTGELFF
TRBD1,TRBJ2-3,many,TRBV10-3,TGTGCCATCGGAGGCACAGGGGGCACAGATACGCAGTATTTT,CAIGGTGGTDTQYF
.,TRBJ1-1,many,TRBV27,TGTGCCAGCAGTTTGGGGGGAGCCTTCACTGAAGCTTTCTTT,CASSLGGAFTEAFF
.,TRBJ2-1,many,TRBV11-2,TGTGCCAGCAGCATGGGATCTCTCCAGTTCTTC,CASSMGSLQFF
.,TRBJ2-1,.,TRBV27,TGTGCCAGCAGTTCAGTGGGCAATGAGCAGTTCTTC,CASSSVGNEQFF
TRBD1,TRBJ1-2,.,TRBV5-6,TGTGCCAGCAGCTTGCTTTCCTCGACAGGGGAAGGCTACACCTTC,CASSLLSSTGEGYTF
TRBD2,TRBJ2-5,many,TRBV6-1,TGTGCCAGCACCCAGGGACTAGCGGAAGAGACCCAGTACTTC,CASTQGLAEETQYF
.,TRBJ2-2,few,TRBV7-2,TGTGCCAGCTGGGACAAACTTAACACCGGGGAGCTGTTTTTT,CASWDKLNTGELFF
.,TRBJ2-2,many,TRBV2,TGTGCCAGCAGTGAAGTTAGGCGGGCCGGGGAGCTGTTTTTT,CASSEVRRAGELFF
.,TRBJ2-5,many,TRBV6-1,TGTGCCAGCACCGTACGGCAAGAAGCCCAGTACTTC,CASTVRQEAQYF
.,TRBJ1-6,many,TRBV11-2,TGTGCCAGCAGCTTTGACCATTCGGGGCCACCCCTCCACTTT,CASSFDHSGPPLHF
.,TRBJ2-3,few,TRBV2,TGTGCCATACGAGGTCTAGGGGTAGATACGCAGTATTTT,CAIRGLGVDTQYF
.,TRBJ2-1,many,TRBV29-1,TGCAGTCATTCAGATGCATCCTACAATGAGCAGTTCTTC,CSHSDASYNEQFF
.,TRBJ2-4,many,TRBV7-9,TGTGCCAGCAGCCCCCTGACAGGCTCAGCCAAAAACATTCAGTACTTC,CASSPLTGSAKNIQYF
.,TRBJ2-1,many,TRBV6-5,TGTGCCAGCAATCTAGCGTCTTCCTCCTACAATGAGCAGTTCTTC,CASNLASSSYNEQFF
.,TRBJ2-3,many,TRBV20-1,TGCAGTGCAACTGGACATGGGGCTGGCACAGATACGCAGTATTTT,CSATGHGAGTDTQYF
.,TRBJ2-6,many,TRBV20-1,TGCAGTGCCGCTCCGGCGGACACAGGAGCCAACGTCCTGACTTTC,CSAAPADTGANVLTF
.,TRBJ2-1,many,TRBV5-1,TGCGCCAGCAGCTTCCAGGGTGGGATCGATGAGCAGTTCTTC,CASSFQGGIDEQFF
.,TRBJ2-2,medium-sized,TRBV12-3/TRBV12-4,TGTGCCAGCAGTTTTATGGGCCCCGGGGAGCTGTTTTTT,CASSFMGPGELFF
.,TRBJ1-3,few,TRBV7-2,TGTGCCAGCAGCTTAGAGAGCACAGTCTCTGGAAACACCATATATTTT,CASSLESTVSGNTIYF